This T cell receptor (beta chain) comes out of a study of blood T cells in healthy people across ages. This clonotype has just a few counts. No antigen is known for it. A second about 7 to 11 cycle PCR used barcoded and J-beta primers. Via MiXCR, TCRdb re-called the 5' RACE reads, giving one row per CDR3 protein. This table has some 940,000 distinct CDR3 sequences, 25% to 30% appearing once. Overall study results and limits: Roughly linear age-related decline in beta diversity appeared, significant by age 40.

The germline gives CDR1 SEHNR, CDR2 FQNEAQ (reference sequence). V shed 1 base and J shed 4 bases, with 13 bases lying between them. The CDR3 has 15 amino acids. The same specimen was also included in a second study, on T cells of mothers and their children. That work adds: Mothers gave over 9.5 million TCR beta CDR3 reads each, and children 2.5 million to 3.5 million each.

The source material was blood. This sequence joins TRBV7-9 and TRBJ1-2, with D possibly matching TRBD1 (5 bases). The clonotype originates from a woman between 40 and 50 years old in good health. The CDR3 coding sequence is TGTGCCAGCAGCTTAGGTCGGGGCCGCAGCTATGGCTACACCTTC. Amino acids: CASSLGRGRSYGYTF.